This T cell receptor (beta chain) derives from a study of blood T cell repertoires in COVID-19 (dated by TCRdb to 2018 to 2020). The study in broad terms: Collaborator samples came from the United States, Italy and Spain and covered acute and convalescent phases of COVID-19. The samples were drawn from two sources: the first 160 participants of the ongoing ImmuneRACE study, and 1,254 subjects contributed by 6 global collaborators. Where HLA class I and class II types were available, the types were taken from metadata supplied by the sample provider, not from assay-based typing. The repertoires were released in a freely available public database meant as a resource for research on the immune response to SARS-CoV-2. Deeply sampled blood TCRbeta repertoires from subjects exposed to, actively infected with, or recovered from COVID-19 were included in the dataset. Nearly every sample came with metadata listing a de-identified subject ID, COVID-19 status, age in years and sex. The material from the prospective study consisted of cDNA or gDNA derived from T cells, B-cell-depleted T cells, or PBMCs. Overall results and qualifications from the work: Clinical and demographic metadata were provided uncurated, with the amount varying by source and participant.

TCRbeta CDR3 regions were amplified from genomic DNA by means of the immunoSEQ Assay, a bias-controlled multiplex PCR. Concerning the study's data processing: Nucleated cell counts per sample were estimated from amplification of reference gene primers within the assay. Sequence reads were collapsed and filtered to measure the absolute abundance of every unique TCRbeta CDR3 rearrangement. For each sample, productive Simpson clonality was calculated as the square root of Simpson's diversity index across productive rearrangements. Not all clones reach the TCRdb copy of this immuneACCESS table, which keeps in-frame sequences only. Checked studies attribute under half of the gap to unresolved V genes and leave the rest unexplained. V and J calls plus clone size are reproduced from that table; the DNA served to infer D and trimming. Recorded for this sample are fewer than 400,000 clones; 85% of them occurred a single time. 1.9% of the sample goes to the ten largest clones.

Details on this clone: The specificity of this receptor is unknown. Base qualities are not at hand, and no much larger clone is one base apart.

Participants in the prospective study were aged roughly 18 to 100 years, lived in over 20 United States geographic areas, and enrolled through a virtual design. Cohort assignment in the prospective study relied on participant-reported clinical history from a screening survey and a study questionnaire. A participant counted as exposed if, within 2 weeks of entering the study, that participant had been in contact with someone who had a PCR-confirmed or clinician-diagnosed COVID-19 case. In the prospective study, mobile phlebotomists collected whole blood, serum and a nasopharyngeal or oropharyngeal swab from each participant. Over an approximately two-month period, participants in the prospective study had the option of providing additional blood draws and questionnaires. Blood samples from the prospective study were shipped frozen or at room temperature prior to DNA extraction. This clonotype was sampled from a woman in her thirties who had been exposed to COVID-19. Sequencing was done on a sample of PBMCs or T cells enriched from blood (not recorded which).

The CDR3 region reads CASRGVQETQYF. Here is the DNA: TGCGCCAGCAGGGGCGTACAAGAGACCCAGTACTTC. The V gene is TRBV10-2 and the J gene is TRBJ2-5, with the D segment identity uncertain. At the junction V is shortened by 6 bases and J by 2 bases, with 7 bases in between. Counted from cysteine to phenylalanine, this CDR3 has 12 amino acids. The only DNA kept is the CDR3, 36 bases in frame from the first base. CDR1 is given as WSHSY and CDR2 as SAAADI, both from the germline V gene.